Below, one T cell receptor (beta chain) is given with its context. Its specificity is unknown. Its ends do not fully match the called genes, so a read error is possible. The Oncomine TCR Beta short-read assay was what sequenced the DNA obtained from cultured CD4+ T cells. Cultures of CD4+ T cells served as the source for extracting genomic DNA. Using its own MiXCR run on the PCR reads, TCRdb lists one record per CDR3 protein. The sample has more than 15,000 distinct CDR3 sequences, about 40% seen once. This sample's treatment: roughly ten-day PBMC culture with coronavirus spike peptide pools or control peptides (ViraFEST assay). This record belongs to a study of vaccination and CD4 T cells after COVID-19. This CDR3 is 15 amino acids long. Per germline, CDR1 SEHNR and CDR2 FQNEAQ (reference sequence).

Sample: CD4+ T cells from blood, cultured in vitro. The V and J genes are TRBV7-9 and TRBJ2-2, with 8 bases aligning to TRBD2. The TCR was taken from a human donor who had recovered from COVID-19. CDR3 protein: CVSSPGGSDTGELFF. CDR3 in DNA: TGTGTCAGCAGCCCGGGGGGGTCCGACACCGGGGAGCTGTTTTTT.